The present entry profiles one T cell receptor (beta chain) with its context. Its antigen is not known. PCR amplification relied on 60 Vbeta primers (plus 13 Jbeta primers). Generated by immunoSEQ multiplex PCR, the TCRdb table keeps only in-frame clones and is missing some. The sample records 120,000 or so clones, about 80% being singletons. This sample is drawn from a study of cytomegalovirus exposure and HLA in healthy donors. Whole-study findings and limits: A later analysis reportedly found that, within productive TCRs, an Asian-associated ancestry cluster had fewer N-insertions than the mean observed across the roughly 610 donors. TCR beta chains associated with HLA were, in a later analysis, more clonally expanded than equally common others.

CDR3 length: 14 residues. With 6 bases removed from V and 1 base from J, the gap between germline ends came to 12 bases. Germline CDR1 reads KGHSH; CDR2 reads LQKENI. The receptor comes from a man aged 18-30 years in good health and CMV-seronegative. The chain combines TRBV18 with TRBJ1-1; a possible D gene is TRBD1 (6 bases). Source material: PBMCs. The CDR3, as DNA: TGTGCCAGCTCGCAGACAGGCCCGAACACTGAAGCTTTCTTT. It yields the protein CASSQTGPNTEAFF.